The 29 T cell receptor beta chains below come from one sample, sequenced in a study of T cell repertoires in cytomegalovirus infection. Their antigens are not known. A single record per CDR3 protein comes from TCRdb applying MiXCR to the reads. The sample shows about 920,000 distinct CDR3 sequences, more than 25% of them seen only once. The sequences come from cultured CD8+ T cells from PBMCs, collected from culture after CMV antigen stimulation. Source of these receptors: a human donor in good health (CMV status not recorded). Some clones in this sample may be carry-over from other donors' samples.

CDR3 loop: CASSKMDRAGEKLFF. The CDR3, as DNA: TGTGCCAGCAGTAAGATGGACAGGGCGGGTGAAAAACTGTTTTTT. The chain links TRBV27 to TRBJ1-4, with 8 bases aligning to TRBD1. CDR1 and CDR2 (germline): MNHEY, SMNVEV (reference sequence). V shed 5 bases and J 7 bases; nucleotides not matched to a gene: 9. The CDR3 runs to 15 residues.

This clonotype was seen a few times. The V and J genes are TRBV6-9 and TRBJ2-7, with D hard to call. Germline values: CDR1 MNHGY, CDR2 SVAAGI. V lost 7 bases and J lost 0, with 19 bases in between. This CDR3 has 16 amino acids. The DNA for the CDR3 is TGTGCCAGCACCCCCTTGTATGAACCCCTCTCCTACGAGCAGTACGTC. Its translation: CASTPLYEPLSYEQYV.

This clonotype appeared many times. The genes are TRBV6-1 and TRBJ2-7, with 8 bases identical to TRBD2. V shed 8 bases and J 3 bases; nucleotides not matched to a gene: 6. Germline-derived CDR1 and CDR2 are MNHNS and SASEGT. The CDR3 contains 13 residues. Written as DNA, the CDR3 is TGTGCCAGCTCCCCAGCGGGGGACTACGAGCAGTACGTC. This gives the protein CASSPAGDYEQYV.

In its sample, this clonotype was seen a few times. V usage is TRBV27 and J usage is TRBJ2-7, with D tentatively TRBD1 or TRBD2 (5 bases each). V lost 11 bases, J lost 2 bases, and 10 bases lay in between. The CDR3 is 11 amino acids. Germline V gene sequence: CDR1 MNHEY, CDR2 SMNVEV (reference sequence). CDR3 DNA sequence: TGTGCCGCGAGGGGTGCCTACGAGCAGTACTTC. It codes for CAARGAYEQYF.

V gene TRBV19 combines with J gene TRBJ2-1; the match to TRBD2 covers 10 bases. V gave up 7 bases and J gave up 3 bases; unmatched junction bases: 3. CDR1 is LNHDA and CDR2 is SQIVND in the germline V gene (reference sequence). The CDR3 has 14 amino acids. The CDR3 loop reads CASTPSGGYNEQFF. Written as DNA, the CDR3 is TGTGCCAGTACCCCTAGCGGGGGCTACAATGAGCAGTTCTTC.

This clonotype occurred a few times. The chain links TRBV28 to TRBJ1-1; no clear D. The CDR3 consists of 19 residues. Per germline, CDR1 MDHEN and CDR2 SYDVKM. The V and J ends lost 3 bases and 1 base respectively, with 24 bases between them. DNA of the CDR3: TGTGCCAGCAGTTTTTTTTCCGATAACGAGAGGAGATGGAACACTGAAGCTTTCTTT. Translation: CASSFFSDNERRWNTEAFF. The full variable domain, completed using reference TRBV28 and TRBJ1-1, is DVKVTQSSRYLVKRTGEKVFLECVQDMDHENMFWYRQDPGLGLRLIYFSYDVKMKEKGDIPEGYSVSREKKERFSLILESASTNQTSMYLCASSFFSDNERRWNTEAFFGQGTRLTVV.

The V call is TRBV6-1, the J call TRBJ1-5; no firm D call. This CDR3 has 15 amino acids. CDR1 is MNHNS and CDR2 is SASEGT in the germline V gene. V gave up 2 bases and J gave up 1 base, with 9 bases separating them. CDR3 in DNA: TGTGCCAGCAGTGAAAGAGGGAAGAGCAATCAGCCCCAGCATTTT. This sequence encodes CASSERGKSNQPQHF.

There are a few counts of this clonotype. This sequence joins TRBV5-6 and TRBJ1-1; D remains unclear. Germline CDR1 reads SGHDT; CDR2 reads YYEEEE. This CDR3 contains 13 residues. Trimming shortened V by 4 bases and J by 8 bases, and 15 bases separated the two germline ends. CDR3 region: CASSRARFVEAFF. Here the CDR3 DNA reads TGTGCCAGCAGCCGCGCCCGGTTTGTCGAAGCTTTCTTT.

This clonotype was counted at least ten times. This chain uses TRBV28 with TRBJ1-1; D unclear. Per germline, CDR1 MDHEN and CDR2 SYDVKM. The CDR3 is 15 amino acids. Trimming shortened V by 1 base and J by 5 bases, and 14 bases separated the two germline ends. The CDR3 DNA is TGTGCCAGCAGTTTATATGGGGAAGGTATGACTGAAGCTTTCTTT. Protein product: CASSLYGEGMTEAFF.

This clonotype was observed a few times. The genes are TRBV11-2 and TRBJ2-5; perhaps TRBD2 as D (5 bases). Germline CDR1 and CDR2: SGHAT and FQNNGV. The V and J ends lost 11 bases and 2 bases respectively, with 12 bases between them. The CDR3 contains 12 residues. CDR3 protein: CASRGIQETQYF. DNA for the CDR3: TGTGCCTCCAGAGGGATACAAGAGACCCAGTACTTC.

This clonotype was found many times. The chain employs TRBV7-8 and TRBJ2-1; 8 nucleotides line up with TRBD1. The CDR3 contains 19 residues. With 2 bases clipped from V and 7 bases from J, the junction kept 19 bases outside the gene matches. Per the germline V gene, CDR1 is SGHVS and CDR2 is FQNEAQ. Here the CDR3 reads CASSLPTINRQGMVNEQFF. CDR3 DNA sequence: TGTGCCAGCAGCTTACCGACGATAAATAGACAGGGGATGGTAAATGAGCAGTTCTTC.

This clonotype showed up just a few times. V and J are TRBV6-2 or TRBV6-3 and TRBJ2-7; 9 positions agree with TRBD1. Per the germline V gene, CDR1 is MNHEY and CDR2 is SVGEGT. The J segment lost 1 base and the V segment lost 0 bases, leaving 4 bases of the junction unmatched. The CDR3 loop spans 16 amino acids. The CDR3 sequence is CASSYSKDRGSYEQYV. CDR3 DNA: TGTGCCAGCAGTTACTCCAAGGACAGGGGATCCTACGAGCAGTACGTC.

The sample holds many counts of this clonotype. The chain is built from TRBV7-6 and TRBJ1-1; D uncertain. The V gene lost 5 bases and the J gene lost 1 base, with 11 bases spanning the gap. The CDR3 loop spans 14 amino acids. Germline V gene data show CDR1 as SGHVS and CDR2 as FNYEAQ. CDR3 nucleotide sequence: TGTGCCAGCAGCCCCTGGGCGGAGAACACTGAAGCTTTCTTT. This translates into CASSPWAENTEAFF. The variable domain in full, with the rest retrieved from reference TRBV7-6 and TRBJ1-1, is GAGVSQSPRYKVTKRGQDVALRCDPISGHVSLYWYRQALGQGPEFLTYFNYEAQQDKSGLPNDRFSAERPEGSISTLTIQRTEQRDSAMYRCASSPWAENTEAFFGQGTRLTVV.

The genes are TRBV6-6 and TRBJ2-5; the D gene is possibly TRBD1 (5 bases). V was shortened by 0 bases and J by 3 bases, with 14 bases between the two germline ends. This CDR3 spans 16 amino acids. Germline-derived CDR1 and CDR2 are MNHNY and SVGAGI (reference sequence). The CDR3 region is CASSYSFSGQEETQYF. For the CDR3, the DNA is TGTGCCAGCAGTTACTCTTTCAGTGGACAAGAAGAGACCCAGTACTTC.

The chain employs TRBV2 and TRBJ1-6, with D uncertain. Germline V lookup: CDR1 SNHLY, CDR2 FYNNEI. There are 15 residues in the CDR3. Trimming took 3 bases from V and 5 from J, leaving 11 bases between them. CDR3 amino acids: CASSEKGPDNSPLHF. The CDR3, as DNA: TGTGCCAGCAGTGAGAAGGGCCCGGATAATTCACCCCTCCACTTT.

V gene TRBV6-5 combines with J gene TRBJ2-3; 10 nucleotides line up with TRBD2. J gave up 3 bases and V 0 bases, and 9 bases lay outside the gene matches. The V gene's germline CDR1 is MNHEY and CDR2 SVGAGI. The CDR3 is 18 amino acids. The CDR3 region is CASSYSGGSGGATDTQYF. The CDR3 DNA sequence: TGTGCCAGCAGTTACTCAGGGGGGAGCGGGGGGGCAACAGATACGCAGTATTTT.

The rearrangement uses TRBV4-1 and TRBJ2-1, with D possibly matching TRBD1 (6 bases). Germline V gene data show CDR1 as MGHRA and CDR2 as YSYEKL. V was trimmed by 5 bases and J by 0 bases, leaving 14 bases between them. This CDR3 is built from 16 residues. The DNA for the CDR3 is TGCGCCAGCAGCTCACAGGGTGCGTTCTCCTACAATGAGCAGTTCTTC. Translated, it gives CASSSQGAFSYNEQFF.

The chain links TRBV20-1 to TRBJ1-2; D is possibly TRBD1 (6 bases). V shed 0 bases and J shed 2 bases, with 19 bases lying between them. Germline V lookup: CDR1 DFQATT, CDR2 SNEGSKA (reference sequence). The CDR3 contains 17 residues. The CDR3 loop reads CSAREQGGQTKNYGYTF. In DNA, the CDR3 is TGCAGTGCTAGAGAACAAGGGGGGCAGACTAAAAACTATGGCTACACCTTC.

This sequence joins TRBV19 and TRBJ2-2; 7 bases fit TRBD2. The V gene's germline CDR1 is LNHDA and CDR2 SQIVND (reference sequence). This CDR3 has 17 residues. The trim removed 5 bases at V and 2 bases at J, leaving 11 bases unmatched. The CDR3: CASSGASRDYNTGELFF. For the CDR3, the DNA is TGTGCCAGTAGTGGGGCCTCTCGGGACTACAACACCGGGGAGCTGTTTTTT.

This clonotype turned up a few times. The gene calls are TRBV4-3 and TRBJ1-4, with D possibly being TRBD1 (5 bases). The germline CDR1 and CDR2 sequences are LGHNA and YSLEER. V dropped 2 bases and J dropped 7 bases, with 11 bases sitting between them. This CDR3 comprises 14 residues. The CDR3 DNA reads TGCGCCAGCAGCCAATGGGACGGCAGTGAAAAACTGTTTTTT. It translates to CASSQWDGSEKLFF.

This clonotype is a singleton in its sample. The chain links TRBV28 to TRBJ1-4; D unclear. Germline CDR1 is MDHEN and CDR2 is SYDVKM. This CDR3 spans 11 amino acids. In DNA, the CDR3 is TGTGCTTCCCGCAGGAATGAAAAACTGTTTTTT. It translates to CASRRNEKLFF.

This rearrangement joins TRBV6-1 to TRBJ2-5; D not resolved. Trimming shortened V by 3 bases and J by 1 base, and 6 bases separated the two germline ends. Germline loops: CDR1 MNHNS, CDR2 SASEGT. The length of the CDR3 is 13 residues. Here the CDR3 reads CASSEESQETQYF. CDR3 sequence (DNA): TGTGCCAGCAGTGAGGAATCCCAAGAGACCCAGTACTTC.

The chain employs TRBV7-6 and TRBJ2-7; the D is unclear. CDR1 and CDR2 from the germline V gene are SGHVS and FNYEAQ. There are 14 residues in the CDR3. Trimming took off 6 bases at V and 1 base at J, with 13 bases between the two ends. This chain's CDR3 is CASSSGDGSYEQYF. Written as DNA, the CDR3 is TGTGCCAGCAGTTCTGGGGATGGATCCTACGAGCAGTACTTC. The variable domain in full, completed from reference TRBV7-6 and TRBJ2-7, reads GAGVSQSPRYKVTKRGQDVALRCDPISGHVSLYWYRQALGQGPEFLTYFNYEAQQDKSGLPNDRFSAERPEGSISTLTIQRTEQRDSAMYRCASSSGDGSYEQYFGPGTRLTVT.

This clonotype came up a few times. The chain employs TRBV5-1 and TRBJ2-3; 8 bases agree with TRBD2. The J segment lost 2 bases and the V segment lost 2 bases, leaving 4 bases of the junction unmatched. Germline V gene data show CDR1 as SGHRS and CDR2 as YFSETQ. CDR3 length equals 15 residues. CDR3: CASSFVAGFTDTQYF. CDR3 coding DNA: TGCGCCAGCAGCTTTGTAGCGGGGTTCACAGATACGCAGTATTTT.

This clonotype occurred many times. This chain joins TRBV7-9 and TRBJ1-4; D is perhaps TRBD1 (5 bases). This CDR3 spans 16 amino acids. Trimming stripped 2 bases from V and 6 bases from J, with 16 bases between. Germline assignment: CDR1 SEHNR and CDR2 FQNEAQ (reference sequence). The CDR3 is CASSLKRVREDEKLFF. DNA for the CDR3: TGTGCCAGCAGCTTAAAAAGGGTCAGGGAGGATGAAAAACTGTTTTTT.

V and J are TRBV4-1 and TRBJ2-7; no reliable D call. V was cut by 3 bases and J by 2 bases, with 14 bases left in between. This CDR3 region has 15 residues. Germline V lookup: CDR1 MGHRA, CDR2 YSYEKL. CDR3 nucleotide sequence: TGCGCCAGCAGCCAGATTAGAGAAGGACCCTACGAGCAGTACTTC. It translates to CASSQIREGPYEQYF.

This clonotype was recorded many times. The genes are TRBV10-2 and TRBJ2-4; the match to TRBD2 covers 7 bases. CDR1 is WSHSY and CDR2 is SAAADI in the germline V gene. The trim removed 4 bases at V and 5 bases at J, leaving 11 bases unmatched. The CDR3 length is 16 residues. CDR3: CASSGPTGLAENIQYF. For the CDR3, the DNA is TGCGCCAGCAGTGGCCCTACTGGGCTAGCGGAAAACATTCAGTACTTC.

This clonotype has just a few counts. The chain combines TRBV10-3 with TRBJ1-2; D uncertain. Germline CDR1 reads ENHRY; CDR2 reads SYGVKD. The CDR3 has 15 residues. V lost 0 bases and J lost 5, with 13 bases in between. The chain's CDR3 is CAISESVGLVYGYTF. CDR3 DNA: TGTGCCATCAGTGAGTCAGTAGGGCTTGTATATGGCTACACCTTC.

At least ten counts were recorded for this clonotype. The chain uses TRBV7-6 and TRBJ2-1; D might be TRBD2 (6 bases). The V gene's germline CDR1 is SGHVS and CDR2 FNYEAQ. The germline V and J ends were trimmed by 4 bases and 1 base, with 23 bases remaining between them. The CDR3 covers 19 residues. The CDR3 DNA follows: TGTGCCAGCAGCTCACGGGGGAGAGAGTACCCTAGTTCCTACAATGAGCAGTTCTTC. Amino acid sequence: CASSSRGREYPSSYNEQFF.